This T cell receptor (beta chain) derives from a study of cytomegalovirus exposure and HLA in healthy donors. This PCR relied on a set of 60 Vbeta primers and 13 Jbeta primers. In the source study's methods: A follow-up analysis tallied tens of millions of unique TCR beta chains, roughly 11 million shared. Here immunoSEQ multiplex PCR was the method, and the copy in TCRdb shows in-frame clones only, minus some. That table gives V, J and clone size, and the DNA gave D and trimming. Among about 150,000 clones, under 85% were seen once, and the ten largest hold roughly 5.2%. Germline-derived CDR1 and CDR2 are MNHEY and SMNVEV (reference sequence). V lost 5 bases and J 0 bases, leaving 11 bases between the germline ends. This CDR3 has 15 residues.

The source of this sequence is a woman between 18 and 29 years old in good health and CMV-seropositive. Sequenced material: PBMCs. This chain links TRBV27 with TRBJ1-3; D is uncertain. The CDR3 DNA follows: TGTGCCAGCAGTGCTAGGATGGGCTCTGGAAACACCATATATTTT. Its protein is CASSARMGSGNTIYF.